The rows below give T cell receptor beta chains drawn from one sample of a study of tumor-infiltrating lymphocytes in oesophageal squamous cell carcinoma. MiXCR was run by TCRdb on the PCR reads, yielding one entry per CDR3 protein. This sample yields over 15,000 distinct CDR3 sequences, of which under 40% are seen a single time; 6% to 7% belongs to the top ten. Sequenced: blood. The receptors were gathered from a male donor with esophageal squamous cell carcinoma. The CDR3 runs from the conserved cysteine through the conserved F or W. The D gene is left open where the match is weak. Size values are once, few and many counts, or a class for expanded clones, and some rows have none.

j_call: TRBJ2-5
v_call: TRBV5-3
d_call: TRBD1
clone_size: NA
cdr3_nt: TGTGCCAGCAGCTTGACAGGGGCGGAGACCCAGTACTTC
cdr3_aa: CASSLTGAETQYF

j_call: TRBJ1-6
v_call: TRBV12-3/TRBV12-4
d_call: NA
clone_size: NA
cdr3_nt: TGTGCCACCTCGTTTGTGGGGTCACCCCTCCACTTT
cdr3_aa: CATSFVGSPLHF

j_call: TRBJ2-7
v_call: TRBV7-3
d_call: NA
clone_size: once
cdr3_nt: TGTGCCAGCAGCTTAGGGCCAGGAGGCAATGAGCAGTACTTC
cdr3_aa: CASSLGPGGNEQYF

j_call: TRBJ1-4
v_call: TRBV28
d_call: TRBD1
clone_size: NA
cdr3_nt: TGTGCCAGCAGTTTAGTAGACAGGGTCGGTGAAAAACTGTTTTTT
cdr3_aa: CASSLVDRVGEKLFF

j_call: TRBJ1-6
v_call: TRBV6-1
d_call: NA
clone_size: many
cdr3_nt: TGTGCCACACGGACGGCGGTTAATTCACCCCTCCACTTT
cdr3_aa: CATRTAVNSPLHF

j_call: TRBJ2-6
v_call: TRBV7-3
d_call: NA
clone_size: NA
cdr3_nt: TGTGCCAGCAGCCAAGGGTCTGCGAGCTCTGGGGCCAACGTCCTGACTTTC
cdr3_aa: CASSQGSASSGANVLTF

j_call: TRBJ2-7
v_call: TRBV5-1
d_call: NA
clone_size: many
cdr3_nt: TGCGCCAGCTCCCTTCAACGTGGCGAGCAGTACTTC
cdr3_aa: CASSLQRGEQYF

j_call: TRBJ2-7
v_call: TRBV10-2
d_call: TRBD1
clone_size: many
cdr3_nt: TGCGCCAGCAGCCAGGGGGCCACGGACAAGCAGTACTTC
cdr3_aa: CASSQGATDKQYF

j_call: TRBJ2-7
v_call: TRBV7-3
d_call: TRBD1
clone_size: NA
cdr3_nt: TGTGCCAGCAGCTTATTGCAGGGGGCTACCGGGGAGCTGTACTTC
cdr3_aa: CASSLLQGATGELYF

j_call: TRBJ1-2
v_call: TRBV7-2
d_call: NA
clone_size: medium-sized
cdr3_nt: TGTGCCAGCAGCCTTGGACAACACAGCTATGGCTACACCTTC
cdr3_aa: CASSLGQHSYGYTF

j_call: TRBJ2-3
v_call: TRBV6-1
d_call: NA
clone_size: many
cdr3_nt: TGTGCCAGCAGCCCAATCGGCGGCCGCACAGATACGCAGTATTTT
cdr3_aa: CASSPIGGRTDTQYF

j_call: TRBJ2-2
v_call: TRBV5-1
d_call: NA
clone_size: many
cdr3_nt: TGCGCCAGCAGCTGGGGTGATAACACCGGGGAGCTGTTTTTT
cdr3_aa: CASSWGDNTGELFF

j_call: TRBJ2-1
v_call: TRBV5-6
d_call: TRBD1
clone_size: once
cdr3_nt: TGTGCCAGCAGCCTCGGGACGGGACAGGGCCACTTC
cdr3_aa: CASSLGTGQGHF

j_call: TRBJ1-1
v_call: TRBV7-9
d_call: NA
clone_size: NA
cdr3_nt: TGTGCCAGCAGCTTAGCAGAGCCCACTGAAGCTTTCTTT
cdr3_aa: CASSLAEPTEAFF

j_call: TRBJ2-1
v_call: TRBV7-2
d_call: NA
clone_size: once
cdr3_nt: TGTGCCAGCCCCAGGGCTCCTCAGGGGAGGAGAAGGGGACCCCGACCACACTCAGGGGGTGCGTACTTC
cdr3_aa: CASPRAPQGRRRGPRPHSGGAYF

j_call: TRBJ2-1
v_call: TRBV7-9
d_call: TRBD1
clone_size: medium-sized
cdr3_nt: TGTGCCAGCAGCCTCGGGGGACAGGGGGCCTACAATGAGCAGTTCTTC
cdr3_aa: CASSLGGQGAYNEQFF

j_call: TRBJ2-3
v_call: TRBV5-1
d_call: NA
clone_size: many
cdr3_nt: TGCGCCAGCAGCTTATACTTCGCGGGGAGCACAGATACGCAGTATTTT
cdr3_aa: CASSLYFAGSTDTQYF

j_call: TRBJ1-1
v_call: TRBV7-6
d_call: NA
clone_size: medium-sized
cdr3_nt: TGTGCCAGCAGCGACCTTTACATGAACACTGAAGCTTTCTTT
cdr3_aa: CASSDLYMNTEAFF

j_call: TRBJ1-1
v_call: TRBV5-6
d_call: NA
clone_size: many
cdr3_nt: TGTGCCAGCAGCGAACCGGGACCGCTAGCTGGGAACACTGAAGCTTTCTTT
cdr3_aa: CASSEPGPLAGNTEAFF

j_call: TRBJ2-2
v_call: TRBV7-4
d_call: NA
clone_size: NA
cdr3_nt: TGTGCCAGCAGCTTAAGTCAATGGGACACCGGGGAGCTGTTTTTT
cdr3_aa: CASSLSQWDTGELFF

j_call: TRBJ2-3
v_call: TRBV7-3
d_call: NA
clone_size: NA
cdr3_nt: TGTGCCAGCCAAAAACAGGGTCAGGCCGGGGAGCTGTATTTT
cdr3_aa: CASQKQGQAGELYF

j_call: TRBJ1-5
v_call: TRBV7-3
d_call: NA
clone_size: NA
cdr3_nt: TGTGCCAGCAGTCGCATGATCAATCAGCCCCAGCATTTT
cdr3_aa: CASSRMINQPQHF